This TCR beta chain was recovered during a study of blood T cell repertoires in COVID-19. Study-wide background: Collection of acute and convalescent COVID-19 samples took place in the United States, Italy and Spain. Sources were T cells, B-cell-depleted T cells, or PBMCs; the material itself was cDNA or gDNA.

Original processing methods: Reference gene primer amplification in the assay estimated nucleated cell counts. Clones were sequenced by immunoSEQ multiplex PCR, and TCRdb holds only the in-frame ones, with some missing. From that table come the V and J calls and clone size; the DNA was used to work out D and trimming. The data show 40,000 to 50,000 clones, under 95% seen once. The germline V gene has CDR1 ENHRY and CDR2 SYGVKD. CDR3 length: 15 residues. Trimming removed 8 bases at V and 0 bases at J, with 15 bases between. Sample: peripheral blood. The receptor's source is a human donor in a cohort sampled during active COVID-19. The chain is built from TRBV10-3 and TRBJ2-3, with D perhaps TRBD2 (5 bases). In DNA form, the CDR3 reads TGTGCCATCGGAGGACTGGACTCTAGCACAGATACGCAGTATTTT. The encoded protein is CAIGGLDSSTDTQYF.